Described below is a single T cell receptor (beta chain) sequence and its context. Trimming pared 5 bases from V and 4 bases from J, leaving 8 bases between. CDR3 length: 12 residues. CDR1 is SEHNR and CDR2 is FQNEAQ in the germline V gene (reference sequence). These data belong to a study of blood T cell repertoires in COVID-19. Across the whole study: Researchers got acute and convalescent COVID-19 samples from the United States, Italy and Spain. From T cells, B-cell-depleted T cells, or PBMCs came the material, which was cDNA or gDNA.

Per the study methods: Amplified reference gene primers provided the basis for estimating nucleated cell counts. The table came from immunoSEQ multiplex PCR; TCRdb's copy has only in-frame clones and leaves some out. V and J calls and clone size are those listed in that table; D and trimming were worked out from the DNA. The repertoire has about 150,000 clones, 75% to 80% of them found once; the top ten carry approximately 15%. V usage is TRBV7-9 and J usage is TRBJ1-2, with D possibly TRBD1 on 5 matching bases. Sequencing used peripheral blood. The source of this sequence is a woman older than 75 with acute or convalescent COVID-19. The CDR3 nucleotides read TGTGCCAGCAGCCTTGACAGCTATGGCTACACCTTC. Its protein is CASSLDSYGYTF.